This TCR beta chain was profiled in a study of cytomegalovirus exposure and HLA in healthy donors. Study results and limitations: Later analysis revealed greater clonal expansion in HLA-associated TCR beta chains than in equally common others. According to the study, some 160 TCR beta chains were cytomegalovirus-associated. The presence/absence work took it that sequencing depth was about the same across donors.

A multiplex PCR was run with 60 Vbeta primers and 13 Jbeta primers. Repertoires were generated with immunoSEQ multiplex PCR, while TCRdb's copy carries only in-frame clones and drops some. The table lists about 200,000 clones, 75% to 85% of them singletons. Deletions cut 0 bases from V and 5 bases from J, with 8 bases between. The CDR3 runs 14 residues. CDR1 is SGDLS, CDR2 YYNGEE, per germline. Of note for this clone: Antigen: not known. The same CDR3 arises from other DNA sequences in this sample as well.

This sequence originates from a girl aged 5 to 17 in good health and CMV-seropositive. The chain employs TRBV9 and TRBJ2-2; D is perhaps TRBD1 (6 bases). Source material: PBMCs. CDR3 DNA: TGTGCCAGCAGCGTAGTCACAGGGACCGGGGAGCTGTTTTTT. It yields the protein CASSVVTGTGELFF. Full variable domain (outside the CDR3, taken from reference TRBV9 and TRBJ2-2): DSGVTQTPKHLITATGQRVTLRCSPRSGDLSVYWYQQSLDQGLQFLIQYYNGEERAKGNILERFSAQQFPDLHSELNLSSLELGDSALYFCASSVVTGTGELFFGEGSRLTVL.